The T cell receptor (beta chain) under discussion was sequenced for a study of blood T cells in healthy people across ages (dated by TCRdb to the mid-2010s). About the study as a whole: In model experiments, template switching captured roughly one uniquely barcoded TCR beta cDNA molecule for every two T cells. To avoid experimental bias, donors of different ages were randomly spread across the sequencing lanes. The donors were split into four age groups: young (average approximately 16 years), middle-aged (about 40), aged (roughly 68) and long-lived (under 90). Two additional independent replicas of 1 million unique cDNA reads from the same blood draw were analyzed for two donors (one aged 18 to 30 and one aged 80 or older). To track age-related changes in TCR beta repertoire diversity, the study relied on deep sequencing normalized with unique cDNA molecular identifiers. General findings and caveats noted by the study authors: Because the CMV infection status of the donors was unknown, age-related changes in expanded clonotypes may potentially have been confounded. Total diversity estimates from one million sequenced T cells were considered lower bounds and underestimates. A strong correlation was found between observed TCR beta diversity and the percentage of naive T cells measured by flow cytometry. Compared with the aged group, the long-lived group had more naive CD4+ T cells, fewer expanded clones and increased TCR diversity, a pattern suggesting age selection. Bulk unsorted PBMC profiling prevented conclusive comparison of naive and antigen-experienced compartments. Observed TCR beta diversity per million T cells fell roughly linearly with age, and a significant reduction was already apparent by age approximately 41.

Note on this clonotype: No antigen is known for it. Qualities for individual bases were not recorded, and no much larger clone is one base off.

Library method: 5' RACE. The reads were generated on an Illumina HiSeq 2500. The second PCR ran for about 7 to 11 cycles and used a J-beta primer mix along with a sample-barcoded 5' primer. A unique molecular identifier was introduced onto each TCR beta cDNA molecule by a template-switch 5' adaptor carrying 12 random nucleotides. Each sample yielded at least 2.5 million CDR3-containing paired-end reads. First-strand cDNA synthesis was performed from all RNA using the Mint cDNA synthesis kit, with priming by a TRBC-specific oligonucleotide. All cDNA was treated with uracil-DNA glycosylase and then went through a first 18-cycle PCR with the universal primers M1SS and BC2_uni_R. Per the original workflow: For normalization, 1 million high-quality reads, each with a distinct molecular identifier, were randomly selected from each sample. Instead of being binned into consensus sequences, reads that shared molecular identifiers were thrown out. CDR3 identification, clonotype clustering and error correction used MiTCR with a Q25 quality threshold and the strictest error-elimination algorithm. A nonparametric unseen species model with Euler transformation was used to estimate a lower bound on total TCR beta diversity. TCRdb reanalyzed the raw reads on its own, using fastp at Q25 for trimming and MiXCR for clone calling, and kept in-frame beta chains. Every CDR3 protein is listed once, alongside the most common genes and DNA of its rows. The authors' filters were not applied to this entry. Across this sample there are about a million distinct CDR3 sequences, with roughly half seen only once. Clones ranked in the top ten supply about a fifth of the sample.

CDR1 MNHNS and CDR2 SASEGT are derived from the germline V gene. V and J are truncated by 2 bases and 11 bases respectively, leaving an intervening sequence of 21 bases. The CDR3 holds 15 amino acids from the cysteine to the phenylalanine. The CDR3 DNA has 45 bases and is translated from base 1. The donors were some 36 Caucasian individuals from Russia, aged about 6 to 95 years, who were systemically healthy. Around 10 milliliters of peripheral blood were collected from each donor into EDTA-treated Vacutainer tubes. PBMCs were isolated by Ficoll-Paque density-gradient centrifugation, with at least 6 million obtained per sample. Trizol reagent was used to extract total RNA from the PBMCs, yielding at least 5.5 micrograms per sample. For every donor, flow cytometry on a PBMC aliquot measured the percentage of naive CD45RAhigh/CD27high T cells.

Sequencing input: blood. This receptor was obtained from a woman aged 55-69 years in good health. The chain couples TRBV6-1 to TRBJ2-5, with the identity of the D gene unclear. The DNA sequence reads TGTGCCAGCAGTGAATTTGGGCGGCACAACAATGAGCAGTACTTC. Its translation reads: CASSEFGRHNNEQYF.